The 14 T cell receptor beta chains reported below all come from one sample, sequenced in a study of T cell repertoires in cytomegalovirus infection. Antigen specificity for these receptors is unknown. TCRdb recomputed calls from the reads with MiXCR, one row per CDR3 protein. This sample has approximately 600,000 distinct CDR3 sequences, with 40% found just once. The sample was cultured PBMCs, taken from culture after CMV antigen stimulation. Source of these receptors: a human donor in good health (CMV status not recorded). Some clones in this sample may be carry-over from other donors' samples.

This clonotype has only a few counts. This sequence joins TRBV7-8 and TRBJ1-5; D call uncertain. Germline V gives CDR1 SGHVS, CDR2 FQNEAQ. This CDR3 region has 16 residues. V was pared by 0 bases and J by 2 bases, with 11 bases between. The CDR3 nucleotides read TGTGCCAGCAGCTTAGCGGAGGGCTTAGGCAATCAGCCCCAGCATTTT. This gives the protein CASSLAEGLGNQPQHF.

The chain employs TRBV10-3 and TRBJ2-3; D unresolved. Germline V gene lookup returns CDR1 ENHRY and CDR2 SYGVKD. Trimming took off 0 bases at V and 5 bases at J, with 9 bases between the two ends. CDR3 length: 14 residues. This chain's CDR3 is CAISESGAGDTQYF. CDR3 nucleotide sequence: TGTGCCATCAGTGAGTCGGGCGCTGGAGATACGCAGTATTTT.

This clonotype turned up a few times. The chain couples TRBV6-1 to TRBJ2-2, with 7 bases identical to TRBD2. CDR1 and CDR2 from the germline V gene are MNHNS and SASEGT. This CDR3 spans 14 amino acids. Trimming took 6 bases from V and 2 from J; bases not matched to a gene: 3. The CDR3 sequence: CASRPSGNTGELFF. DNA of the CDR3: TGTGCCAGCAGGCCTAGCGGAAACACCGGGGAGCTGTTTTTT.

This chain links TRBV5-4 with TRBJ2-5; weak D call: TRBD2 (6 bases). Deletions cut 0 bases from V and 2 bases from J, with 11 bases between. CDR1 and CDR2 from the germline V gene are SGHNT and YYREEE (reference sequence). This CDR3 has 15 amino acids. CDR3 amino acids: CASSLVWGEQETQYF. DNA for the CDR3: TGTGCCAGCAGCTTGGTGTGGGGGGAACAAGAGACCCAGTACTTC.

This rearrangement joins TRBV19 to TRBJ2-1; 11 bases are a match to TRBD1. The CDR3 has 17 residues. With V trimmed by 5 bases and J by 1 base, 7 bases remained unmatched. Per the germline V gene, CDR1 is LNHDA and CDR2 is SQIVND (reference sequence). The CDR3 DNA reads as TGTGCCAGTAGTCTCTCCGGGACAGGGGGTTCCTACAATGAGCAGTTCTTC. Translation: CASSLSGTGGSYNEQFF.

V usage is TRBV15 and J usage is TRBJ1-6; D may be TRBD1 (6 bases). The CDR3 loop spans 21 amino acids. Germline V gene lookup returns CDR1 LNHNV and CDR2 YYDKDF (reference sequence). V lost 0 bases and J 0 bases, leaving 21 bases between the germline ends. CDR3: CATSRDNVDQGPSSYNSPLHF. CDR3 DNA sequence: TGTGCCACCAGCAGAGATAACGTCGATCAGGGGCCGAGCTCCTATAATTCACCCCTCCACTTT.

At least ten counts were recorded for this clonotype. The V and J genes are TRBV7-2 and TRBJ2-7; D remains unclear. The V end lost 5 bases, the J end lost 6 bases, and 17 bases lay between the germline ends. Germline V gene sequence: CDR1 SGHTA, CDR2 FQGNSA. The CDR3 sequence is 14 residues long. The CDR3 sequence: CASSPRAAEAEQYF. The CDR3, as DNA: TGTGCCAGCAGCCCCCGGGCTGCAGAGGCCGAGCAGTACTTC.

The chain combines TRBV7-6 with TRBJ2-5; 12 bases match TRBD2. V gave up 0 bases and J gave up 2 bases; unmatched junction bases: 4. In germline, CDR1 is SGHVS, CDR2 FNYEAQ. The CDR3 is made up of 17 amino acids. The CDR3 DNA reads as TGTGCCAGCAGCTTAGCCCGGACTAGCGGGGCGCAAGAGACCCAGTACTTC. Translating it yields CASSLARTSGAQETQYF.

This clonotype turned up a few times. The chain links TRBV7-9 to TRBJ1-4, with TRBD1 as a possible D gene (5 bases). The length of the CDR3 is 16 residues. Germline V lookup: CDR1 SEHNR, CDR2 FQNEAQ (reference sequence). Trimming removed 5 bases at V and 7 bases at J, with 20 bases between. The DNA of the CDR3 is TGTGCCAGCAGCCCAGAAAGGGGCGAAGATATTGAAAAACTGTTTTTT. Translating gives CASSPERGEDIEKLFF.

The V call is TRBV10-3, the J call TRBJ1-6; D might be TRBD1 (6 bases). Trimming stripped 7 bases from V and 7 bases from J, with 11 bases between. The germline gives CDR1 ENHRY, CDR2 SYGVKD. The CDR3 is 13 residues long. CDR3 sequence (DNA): TGTGCCATCACAACAGGGCTGAATTCACCCCTCCACTTT. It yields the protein CAITTGLNSPLHF.

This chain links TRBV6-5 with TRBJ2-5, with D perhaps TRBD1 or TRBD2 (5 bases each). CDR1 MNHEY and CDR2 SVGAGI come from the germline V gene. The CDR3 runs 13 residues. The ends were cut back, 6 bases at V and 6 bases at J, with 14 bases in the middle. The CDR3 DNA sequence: TGTGCCAGCAGCCGGGGCCAGGAACAGACCCAGTACTTC. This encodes CASSRGQEQTQYF.

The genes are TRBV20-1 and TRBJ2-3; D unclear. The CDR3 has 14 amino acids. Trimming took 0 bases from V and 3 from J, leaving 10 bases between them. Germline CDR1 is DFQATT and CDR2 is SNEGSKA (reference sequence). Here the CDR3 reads CSARDRVVTDTQYF. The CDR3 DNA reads TGCAGTGCTAGAGATAGGGTAGTGACAGATACGCAGTATTTT.

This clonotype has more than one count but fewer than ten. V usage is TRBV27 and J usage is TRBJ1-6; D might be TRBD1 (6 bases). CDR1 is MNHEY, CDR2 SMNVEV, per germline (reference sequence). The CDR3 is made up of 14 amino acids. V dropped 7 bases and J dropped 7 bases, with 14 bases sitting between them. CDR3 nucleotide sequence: TGTGCCAGCAATCCGACAGGATCCAATTCACCCCTCCACTTT. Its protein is CASNPTGSNSPLHF.

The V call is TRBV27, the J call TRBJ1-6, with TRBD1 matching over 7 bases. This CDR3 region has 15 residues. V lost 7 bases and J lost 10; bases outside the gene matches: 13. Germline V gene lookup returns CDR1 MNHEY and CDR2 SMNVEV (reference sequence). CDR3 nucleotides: TGTGCCAGCACTTTTACAGGGGTGGGCCGCTCACCCCTCCACTTT. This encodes CASTFTGVGRSPLHF.